A single sample is the source of the 27 T cell receptor beta chains below, sequenced in a study of monozygotic twins with cystic fibrosis. Clones were read by immunoSEQ multiplex PCR, and TCRdb kept only the in-frame ones, dropping some. The sample records about 24,000 clones, 75% to 95% being singletons. The source material was blood. The source of these receptors is a girl under 10 years old with cystic fibrosis.

This sequence joins TRBV10-3 and TRBJ1-2; D perhaps matches TRBD1 (5 bases). Germline V lookup: CDR1 ENHRY, CDR2 SYGVKD. The CDR3 totals 18 residues. Trimming stripped 3 bases from V and 0 bases from J, with 20 bases between. For the CDR3, the DNA is TGTGCCATCAGTGACCCCCCGGGACCGAGCCTAACTAACTATGGCTACACCTTC. Residues: CAISDPPGPSLTNYGYTF.

The chain combines TRBV9 with TRBJ2-3; 9 nucleotides line up with TRBD2. Germline CDR1 is SGDLS and CDR2 is YYNGEE. The junction had 7 bases not matched to a gene; V was cut back by 3 bases and J by 2 bases. The CDR3 totals 16 residues. CDR3 nucleotides: TGTGCCAGCAGCGCTTCGCGGGGGGGCATCACAGATACGCAGTATTTT. It yields the protein CASSASRGGITDTQYF. The complete variable domain, with remaining parts taken from reference TRBV9 and TRBJ2-3, reads DSGVTQTPKHLITATGQRVTLRCSPRSGDLSVYWYQQSLDQGLQFLIQYYNGEERAKGNILERFSAQQFPDLHSELNLSSLELGDSALYFCASSASRGGITDTQYFGPGTRLTVL.

This rearrangement joins TRBV6-5 to TRBJ1-1; no clear D. V was pared by 0 bases and J by 0 bases, with 8 bases between. CDR1 is MNHEY, CDR2 SVGAGI, per germline. This CDR3 has 15 amino acids. The CDR3 DNA reads TGTGCCAGCAGTTACTCATCCGGGGTGAACACTGAAGCTTTCTTT. Translation gives CASSYSSGVNTEAFF.

About this clone: At one of its ends the junction is not consistent with the germline gene, which may arise from a read error. The V gene is TRBV30, the J gene TRBJ1-1; D unclear. CDR1 is GTSNPN, CDR2 SVGIG, per germline (reference sequence). This CDR3 is 14 amino acids long. The CDR3 reads CVWSGGTVNTEAFF. The CDR3 DNA reads as TGTGTCTGGAGTGGTGGAACTGTGAACACTGAAGCTTTCTTT.

The chain is built from TRBV18 and TRBJ2-7; D might be TRBD1 (6 bases). From germline, CDR1 is KGHSH and CDR2 LQKENI. The CDR3 length is 15 residues. V was cut by 5 bases and J by 1 base, with 15 bases left in between. The CDR3 DNA reads as TGTGCCAGCTCAACCCGACAGGACAATTCCTACGAGCAGTACTTC. The encoded protein is CASSTRQDNSYEQYF.

This sequence joins TRBV7-8 and TRBJ1-1, with D unclear. The CDR3 runs 13 residues. V was pared by 0 bases and J by 3 bases, with 5 bases between. Germline CDR1 is SGHVS and CDR2 is FQNEAQ. CDR3 amino acids: CASSLATDTEAFF. In nucleotides, the CDR3 is TGTGCCAGCAGCTTAGCGACGGACACTGAAGCTTTCTTT.

This chain joins TRBV7-8 and TRBJ2-7; 10 bases align to TRBD1. The CDR3 covers 19 residues. Germline assignment: CDR1 SGHVS and CDR2 FQNEAQ. V shed 5 bases and J 2 bases; nucleotides not matched to a gene: 18. CDR3 sequence reads: CASSLNRDRGALRAYEQYF. CDR3 DNA sequence: TGTGCCAGCAGCCTAAACCGGGACAGGGGCGCCCTAAGGGCCTACGAGCAGTACTTC. The complete variable domain, with remaining parts taken from reference TRBV7-8 and TRBJ2-7, reads GAGVSQSPRYKVAKRGQDVALRCDPISGHVSLFWYQQALGQGPEFLTYFQNEAQLDKSGLPSDRFFAERPEGSVSTLKIQRTQQEDSAVYLCASSLNRDRGALRAYEQYFGPGTRLTVT.

This chain links TRBV4-1 with TRBJ2-5, with 8 bases aligning to TRBD2. J was trimmed by 0 bases and V by 0 bases; bases with no gene match: 6. Germline CDR1 reads MGHRA; CDR2 reads YSYEKL. CDR3 length equals 17 residues. DNA for the CDR3: TGCGCCAGCAGCCAAGAGGGACTAGACAGCTACCAAGAGACCCAGTACTTC. It is translated as CASSQEGLDSYQETQYF.

A note on this clone: The junction does not match germline at one end; this may be a read error. The chain combines TRBV30 with TRBJ1-6, with D uncertain. The CDR3 consists of 14 residues. The germline CDR1 and CDR2 sequences are GTSNPN and SVGIG (reference sequence). CDR3 protein: CAWARPGPNPPLHF. The CDR3, as DNA: TGTGCCTGGGCCCGGCCAGGACCTAATCCACCCCTCCACTTT.

The V call is TRBV5-5, the J call TRBJ2-7; 9 nucleotides align to TRBD1. Looked up from germline, CDR1 is SGHKS and CDR2 is YYEKEE (reference sequence). This CDR3 region has 16 residues. After removal of 4 bases from V and 4 bases from J, the junction contained 12 bases not matched to a gene. The CDR3 spells CASSITPGQGFYEQYF. CDR3 sequence (DNA): TGTGCCAGCAGCATAACGCCGGGACAGGGTTTTTACGAGCAGTACTTC.

The chain joins TRBV27 to TRBJ2-1; 9 positions agree with TRBD1. Germline V gene lookup returns CDR1 MNHEY and CDR2 SMNVEV (reference sequence). The CDR3 is made up of 17 amino acids. The J segment lost 9 bases and the V segment lost 3 bases, leaving 15 bases of the junction unmatched. The CDR3 DNA reads TGTGCCAGCAGTTTGGAACCTGGGACAGGGTCAGGTAGTGAGCAGTTCTTC. It is translated as CASSLEPGTGSGSEQFF.

This sequence joins TRBV4-1 and TRBJ1-2; D perhaps matches TRBD1 (6 bases). CDR1 MGHRA and CDR2 YSYEKL come from the germline V gene. CDR3 length: 18 amino acids. The V gene lost 3 bases and the J gene lost 0 bases, with 20 bases spanning the gap. DNA for the CDR3: TGCGCCAGCAGCCAGGACCGCGGAGACAGGACTGCTAACTATGGCTACACCTTC. The encoded protein is CASSQDRGDRTANYGYTF.

The CDR3 DNA reads as TGTGCCAGCAGCGTGACGGACGGAAACTATGGCTACACCTTC. Translating it yields CASSVTDGNYGYTF. The chain joins TRBV9 to TRBJ1-2; no clear D gene. With 2 bases removed from V and 2 bases from J, the gap between germline ends came to 10 bases. Germline assignment: CDR1 SGDLS and CDR2 YYNGEE. The CDR3 is 14 amino acids.

This chain links TRBV9 with TRBJ2-1, with D tentatively TRBD1 (6 bases). V was pared by 4 bases and J by 6 bases, with 17 bases between. Per the germline V gene, CDR1 is SGDLS and CDR2 is YYNGEE. This CDR3 is built from 15 residues. The CDR3 nucleotides read TGTGCCAGCAGCTCCATTGGACAGCTTAGCAATGAGCAGTTCTTC. Its protein is CASSSIGQLSNEQFF.

The J gene is TRBJ2-2, the V gene TRBV6-5; possibly TRBD2 for D (6 bases). CDR1 is MNHEY, CDR2 SVGAGI, per germline. V lost 0 bases to trimming and J lost 1 base, with 9 bases between them. This CDR3 spans 16 amino acids. CDR3 nucleotides: TGTGCCAGCAGTTACTCGGCCGGGGGGAACACCGGGGAGCTGTTTTTT. This codes for CASSYSAGGNTGELFF.

The chain carries TRBV2 and TRBJ2-5; D gene unclear. V was pared by 8 bases and J by 9 bases, with 19 bases between. The CDR3 length is 13 residues. The germline CDR1 and CDR2 sequences are SNHLY and FYNNEI. The CDR3 DNA reads TGTGCCAGCCTGACGGTCCTCCCGTGGGCCCAGTACTTC. This gives the protein CASLTVLPWAQYF.

CDR3 nucleotides: TGCGCCAGCACCAACTGTCGGGACAGAAGTTCACCCCTCCACTTT. This translates into CASTNCRDRSSPLHF. J is TRBJ1-6 and V is TRBV23-1; 7 bases align to TRBD1. Being an ORF, TRBV23-1 has a function that is uncertain. The CDR3 extends over 15 amino acids. Trimming removed 7 bases from V and 9 bases from J; junction bases left unmatched: 12.

The gene calls are TRBV7-2 and TRBJ1-5; 9 nucleotides align to TRBD1. V shed 2 bases, J shed 3 bases, and the junction held 5 bases outside the gene matches. The CDR3 runs to 16 residues. Per germline, CDR1 SGHTA and CDR2 FQGNSA. The chain's CDR3 is CASSLYWTGDNQPQHF. CDR3 coding DNA: TGTGCCAGCAGCTTATACTGGACAGGGGACAATCAGCCCCAGCATTTT. The full variable domain, its missing parts supplied by reference TRBV7-2 and TRBJ1-5, is GAGVSQSPSNKVTEKGKDVELRCDPISGHTALYWYRQSLGQGLEFLIYFQGNSAPDKSGLPSDRFSAERTGGSVSTLTIQRTQQEDSAVYLCASSLYWTGDNQPQHFGDGTRLSIL.

V usage is TRBV7-2 and J usage is TRBJ2-3; TRBD2 aligns across 8 bases. Germline loops: CDR1 SGHTA, CDR2 FQGNSA. This CDR3 region has 17 residues. The junction had 8 bases not matched to a gene; V was cut back by 1 base and J by 2 bases. The DNA of the CDR3 is TGTGCCAGCAGCTTAGTCGGAGCGGGGGACTTCACAGATACGCAGTATTTT. This sequence encodes CASSLVGAGDFTDTQYF.

The chain couples TRBV6-4 to TRBJ2-7; the D gene is possibly TRBD1 (7 bases). The ends were cut back, 6 bases at V and 7 bases at J, with 25 bases in the middle. CDR1 is MRHNA, CDR2 SNTAGT, per germline. The CDR3 runs 16 residues. CDR3: CASRRKRDQGGPEQYF. For the CDR3, the DNA is TGTGCCAGCAGAAGAAAAAGGGACCAGGGGGGTCCTGAGCAGTACTTC.

V and J are TRBV6-1 and TRBJ1-2, with TRBD1 matching over 8 bases. Trimming at V came to 3 bases and at J to 4 bases, leaving 7 bases not matched to a gene. Germline V CDR1 and CDR2: MNHNS, SASEGT. The CDR3 covers 15 residues. CDR3 DNA sequence: TGTGCCAGCAGTGATATTCCGGGACAGGCCTATGGCTACACCTTC. It translates to CASSDIPGQAYGYTF.

The gene calls are TRBV27 and TRBJ2-7, with 9 bases lining up with TRBD2. Unmatched junction bases numbered 14, after V lost 5 bases and J lost 6 bases. This CDR3 contains 16 residues. Germline loops: CDR1 MNHEY, CDR2 SMNVEV (reference sequence). The chain's CDR3 is CASSPLPLAGSPEQYF. CDR3 nucleotides: TGTGCCAGCAGTCCCCTCCCGCTAGCGGGATCCCCCGAGCAGTACTTC.

This rearrangement joins TRBV4-1 to TRBJ1-2; 7 positions match TRBD1. This CDR3 spans 14 amino acids. Germline trimming cut 3 bases from V and 7 bases from J; bases unmatched to any gene: 8. Germline-derived CDR1 and CDR2 are MGHRA and YSYEKL. This CDR3 reads CASSHYIDRAGYTF. The CDR3 nucleotides are TGCGCCAGCAGCCACTACATCGACAGGGCTGGCTACACCTTC.

The V call is TRBV4-3, the J call TRBJ2-7; 11 bases map to TRBD1. Germline V lookup: CDR1 LGHNA, CDR2 YSLEER. J was trimmed by 6 bases and V by 1 base; bases with no gene match: 5. The CDR3 has 15 residues. The CDR3: CASSQGGQGAIEQYF. As DNA, the CDR3 is TGCGCCAGCAGCCAAGGAGGACAGGGGGCCATCGAGCAGTACTTC.

Turning to this clone: An end of the junction does not agree with germline; a read error may underlie this. The chain is built from TRBV5-6 and TRBJ1-1; the D gene is possibly TRBD1 (6 bases). Germline V gene sequence: CDR1 SGHDT, CDR2 YYEEEE. The CDR3 covers 13 residues. CDR3 region: CASTLGGGGEAFF. In nucleotides, the CDR3 is TGTGCCAGCACCTTGGGGGGCGGCGGGGAAGCTTTCTTT.

This clone showed up just once. The rearrangement joins TRBV5-1 to TRBJ2-1; no clear D gene. CDR1 and CDR2 from the germline V gene are SGHRS and YFSETQ. This CDR3 has 13 amino acids. Trimming removed 7 bases at V and 1 base at J, with 9 bases between. CDR3 residues: CASRTQSYNEQFF. CDR3 DNA sequence: TGCGCCAGCCGGACCCAGTCCTACAATGAGCAGTTCTTC.

This clone appeared once. The chain is built from TRBV9 and TRBJ2-5; 9 nucleotides match TRBD2. V dropped 4 bases and J dropped 5; count of bases not matched to a gene: 9. The CDR3 consists of 15 residues. Germline V gene data show CDR1 as SGDLS and CDR2 as YYNGEE. The CDR3 protein is CASSPGGLAGETQYF. Here the CDR3 DNA reads TGTGCCAGCAGCCCCGGGGGGCTAGCGGGGGAGACCCAGTACTTC.